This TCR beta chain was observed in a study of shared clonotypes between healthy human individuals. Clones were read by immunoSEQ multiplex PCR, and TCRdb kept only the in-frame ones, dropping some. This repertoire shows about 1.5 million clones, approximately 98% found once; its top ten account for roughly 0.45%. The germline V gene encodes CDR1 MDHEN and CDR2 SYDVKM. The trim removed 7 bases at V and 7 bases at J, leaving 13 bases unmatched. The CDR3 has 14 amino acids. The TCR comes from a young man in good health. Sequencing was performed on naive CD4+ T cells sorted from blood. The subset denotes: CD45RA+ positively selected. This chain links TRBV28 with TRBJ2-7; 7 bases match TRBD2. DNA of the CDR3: TGTGCCAGCATGGGCGGGAGACGGGCGAGTGAGCAGTACTTC. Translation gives CASMGGRRASEQYF.